The 29 T cell receptor beta chains below come from one sample, sequenced in a study of blood T cell repertoires in COVID-19. The assay was immunoSEQ multiplex PCR, and TCRdb's table has in-frame clones only and misses some. The sample records about 87,000 clones, around nine tenths being singletons. Sequenced: peripheral blood. These receptor sequences come from a man aged 40-50 years with acute or convalescent COVID-19.

The chain joins TRBV19 to TRBJ2-1; 7 nucleotides line up with TRBD1. Germline CDR1 is LNHDA and CDR2 is SQIVND (reference sequence). CDR3 size: 15 residues. The V and J ends lost 6 bases and 5 bases, in that order; junction bases with no gene match: 10. CDR3 nucleotides: TGTGCCAGTAGCATACAGGGGCCCCCAAACAATGAGCAGTTCTTC. This codes for CASSIQGPPNNEQFF.

The chain couples TRBV18 to TRBJ1-6, with 7 bases aligning to TRBD1. CDR1 is KGHSH, CDR2 LQKENI, per germline. Germline trimming cut 6 bases from V and 10 bases from J; bases unmatched to any gene: 12. The CDR3 consists of 15 residues. The DNA for the CDR3 is TGTGCCAGCTCCGAAGGGACAGCTCTTTGGTCACCCCTCCACTTT. Its protein is CASSEGTALWSPLHF.

The CDR3 reads CASSLFRANQPQHF. CDR3 nucleotides: TGTGCCAGCAGTTTATTCAGGGCGAATCAGCCCCAGCATTTT. The chain joins TRBV27 to TRBJ1-5, with D perhaps matching TRBD1 (5 bases). The V end was cut by 1 base, the J end by 4 bases, with 8 bases between. Looked up from germline, CDR1 is MNHEY and CDR2 is SMNVEV (reference sequence). The CDR3 has 14 residues.

V gene TRBV7-2 combines with J gene TRBJ2-7, with D perhaps TRBD2 (6 bases). Germline-derived CDR1 and CDR2 are SGHTA and FQGNSA. V was trimmed by 4 bases and J by 1 base, leaving 8 bases between them. This CDR3 comprises 13 residues. The CDR3 bases are TGTGCCAGCAGCTCCAGCGGGTCCTACGAGCAGTACTTC. Protein: CASSSSGSYEQYF. The complete variable domain, with remaining parts taken from reference TRBV7-2 and TRBJ2-7, reads GAGVSQSPSNKVTEKGKDVELRCDPISGHTALYWYRQSLGQGLEFLIYFQGNSAPDKSGLPSDRFSAERTGGSVSTLTIQRTQQEDSAVYLCASSSSGSYEQYFGPGTRLTVT.

The chain joins TRBV5-1 to TRBJ1-1, with a possible D match to TRBD1 (5 bases). Germline CDR1 reads SGHRS; CDR2 reads YFSETQ. The CDR3 runs to 13 residues. The germline V and J ends were trimmed by 4 bases and 6 bases, with 13 bases remaining between them. In DNA form, the CDR3 reads TGCGCCAGCAGCCTCGACAGAATTGCTGAAGCTTTCTTT. This codes for CASSLDRIAEAFF. Full variable domain (remainder filled in from reference TRBV5-1 and TRBJ1-1): KAGVTQTPRYLIKTRGQQVTLSCSPISGHRSVSWYQQTPGQGLQFLFEYFSETQRNKGNFPGRFSGRQFSNSRSEMNVSTLELGDSALYLCASSLDRIAEAFFGQGTRLTVV.

The chain couples TRBV29-1 to TRBJ2-5, with 9 bases matching TRBD2. CDR1 SQVTM and CDR2 ANQGSEA come from the germline V gene. V was clipped by 4 bases and J by 1 base; unmatched bases: 10. This CDR3 has 16 residues. The DNA of the CDR3 is TGCAGCGTTGGGGGGGTAGCGGGAGTGGGCCAAGAGACCCAGTACTTC. It translates to CSVGGVAGVGQETQYF. Looking up the rest from reference TRBV29-1 and TRBJ2-5 gives the full variable domain: SAVISQKPSRDICQRGTSLTIQCQVDSQVTMMFWYRQQPGQSLTLIATANQGSEATYESGFVIDKFPISRPNLTFSTLTVSNMSPEDSSIYLCSVGGVAGVGQETQYFGPGTRLLVL.

This clone was observed once. The J gene is TRBJ1-1, the V gene TRBV9; tentative D call: TRBD1 (6 bases). CDR3 length: 15 amino acids. V was cut by 5 bases and J by 4 bases, with 18 bases left in between. Germline-derived CDR1 and CDR2 are SGDLS and YYNGEE. The CDR3 is CASSVGAGTVTEAFF. The CDR3 nucleotides are TGTGCCAGCAGTGTGGGGGCAGGGACGGTCACTGAAGCTTTCTTT.

The chain recombines TRBV7-2 with TRBJ2-3; a possible D gene is TRBD1 (5 bases). Trimming pared 1 base from V and 2 bases from J, leaving 10 bases between. This CDR3 is built from 15 residues. From germline, CDR1 is SGHTA and CDR2 FQGNSA. This CDR3 is CASSLGGRYTDTQYF. The CDR3 DNA reads as TGTGCCAGCAGCTTAGGGGGCCGCTACACAGATACGCAGTATTTT.

This clone occurred once. The chain carries TRBV6-5 and TRBJ2-5; D is unclear. The V and J ends lost 7 bases and 3 bases respectively, with 18 bases between them. Germline CDR1 reads MNHEY; CDR2 reads SVGAGI. This CDR3 has 15 residues. The CDR3 bases are TGTGCCAGCAAGCCCCCTCCCAGGCCCGAAGAGACCCAGTACTTC. This translates into CASKPPPRPEETQYF.

The rearrangement joins TRBV19 to TRBJ2-5, with 14 bases identical to TRBD2. The CDR3 has 15 residues. Unmatched junction bases numbered 4, after V lost 6 bases and J lost 4 bases. CDR1 and CDR2 from the germline V gene are LNHDA and SQIVND (reference sequence). The CDR3 region is CASRTSGRALETQYF. The CDR3, as DNA: TGTGCCAGTAGGACTAGCGGGAGGGCCCTAGAGACCCAGTACTTC.

This chain links TRBV9 with TRBJ2-5, with 7 bases fitting TRBD2. The J segment lost 4 bases and the V segment lost 0 bases, leaving 6 bases of the junction unmatched. The CDR3 is 15 residues long. Per the germline V gene, CDR1 is SGDLS and CDR2 is YYNGEE. In DNA form, the CDR3 reads TGTGCCAGCAGCGTAGATGCGGGGGATCGAGAGACCCAGTACTTC. This gives the protein CASSVDAGDRETQYF.

The chain is built from TRBV3-1 (or the pseudogene TRBV3-2) and TRBJ2-1, with D perhaps matching TRBD2 (6 bases). Trimming cost V 2 bases and J 8 bases, with 16 bases left between them. The CDR3 is 15 amino acids. Germline V lookup: CDR1 LGHDT, CDR2 YNNKEL (reference sequence). This chain's CDR3 is CASSQSPGVYDEQFF. CDR3 DNA: TGTGCCAGCAGCCAAAGCCCGGGAGTTTACGATGAGCAGTTCTTC.

This clone was seen only a few times. The CDR3 DNA reads TGTGCCACCGCCAGGGTGGAAATGAACACTGAAGCTTTCTTT. Amino acid sequence: CATARVEMNTEAFF. This chain uses TRBV19 with TRBJ1-1; weak D call: TRBD1 (5 bases). Germline assignment: CDR1 LNHDA and CDR2 SQIVND (reference sequence). The CDR3 covers 14 residues. The V and J ends lost 10 bases and 0 bases respectively, with 15 bases between them. Variable domain in full (rest from reference TRBV19 and TRBJ1-1): DGGITQSPKYLFRKEGQNVTLSCEQNLNHDAMYWYRQDPGQGLRLIYYSQIVNDFQKGDIAEGYSVSREKKESFPLTVTSAQKNPTAFYLCATARVEMNTEAFFGQGTRLTVV.

CDR3 bases: TGTGCCAGCAGCTTAGCGGGGACAGGGCCCACCCACGAGCAGTACTTC. As protein: CASSLAGTGPTHEQYF. The V call is TRBV7-9, the J call TRBJ2-7; 9 positions agree with TRBD1. Germline loops: CDR1 SEHNR, CDR2 FQNEAQ (reference sequence). CDR3 length: 16 residues. After removal of 0 bases from V and 5 bases from J, the junction contained 8 bases not matched to a gene.

The chain recombines TRBV7-2 with TRBJ1-2, with D tentatively TRBD1 (6 bases). The CDR3 runs 13 residues. The ends were cut back, 5 bases at V and 8 bases at J, with 15 bases in the middle. Germline V gene lookup returns CDR1 SGHTA and CDR2 FQGNSA. The chain's CDR3 is CASSRGGRGGYTF. In nucleotides, the CDR3 is TGTGCCAGCAGCCGGGGTGGGAGGGGGGGCTACACCTTC.

CDR3: CASSEHSGWLTYEQYF. In DNA form, the CDR3 reads TGCGCCAGCAGCGAACACTCAGGGTGGTTAACCTACGAGCAGTACTTC. The chain joins TRBV5-1 to TRBJ2-7, with TRBD1 as a possible D gene (5 bases). V dropped 4 bases and J dropped 2 bases, with 19 bases sitting between them. CDR3 length: 16 amino acids. Germline V CDR1 and CDR2: SGHRS, YFSETQ.

The rearrangement joins TRBV27 to TRBJ2-5; 8 positions match TRBD1. V shed 8 bases and J 1 base; nucleotides not matched to a gene: 15. Germline values: CDR1 MNHEY, CDR2 SMNVEV (reference sequence). The CDR3 loop spans 17 amino acids. Written as DNA, the CDR3 is TGTGCCAGCCAGGGGGCTAAGCAGGGTTTGGGCCAAGAGACCCAGTACTTC. The encoded protein is CASQGAKQGLGQETQYF.

The genes are TRBV5-4 and TRBJ1-3, with D tentatively TRBD1 (6 bases). CDR1 and CDR2 (germline): SGHNT, YYREEE (reference sequence). The CDR3 spans 15 residues. The V gene lost 0 bases and the J gene lost 6 bases, with 13 bases spanning the gap. The CDR3 sequence: CASSLDAGTSNTIYF. In DNA, the CDR3 is TGTGCCAGCAGCTTGGACGCAGGGACATCAAACACCATATATTTT.

The J gene is TRBJ1-2, the V gene TRBV6-1; D might be TRBD1 (6 bases). This CDR3 is built from 17 residues. Trimming took off 0 bases at V and 0 bases at J, with 14 bases between the two ends. Germline V CDR1 and CDR2: MNHNS, SASEGT. This chain's CDR3 is CASSEARRGGANYGYTF. The DNA for the CDR3 is TGTGCCAGCAGTGAAGCCAGAAGGGGGGGAGCTAACTATGGCTACACCTTC.

This chain uses TRBV19 with TRBJ1-5; 12 positions agree with TRBD1. Germline CDR1 and CDR2: LNHDA and SQIVND (reference sequence). This CDR3 is 16 amino acids long. Germline trimming cut 7 bases from V and 2 bases from J; bases unmatched to any gene: 6. Written as DNA, the CDR3 is TGTGCCAGTATAGGGACAGGGGGCGACGGCAATCAGCCCCAGCATTTT. Protein: CASIGTGGDGNQPQHF. The whole variable domain, remainder taken from reference TRBV19 and TRBJ1-5, is DGGITQSPKYLFRKEGQNVTLSCEQNLNHDAMYWYRQDPGQGLRLIYYSQIVNDFQKGDIAEGYSVSREKKESFPLTVTSAQKNPTAFYLCASIGTGGDGNQPQHFGDGTRLSIL.

The chain couples TRBV6-6 to TRBJ1-1; 9 bases align to TRBD1. CDR3 length: 16 amino acids. V dropped 2 bases and J dropped 6; count of bases not matched to a gene: 10. Germline lookup yields CDR1 MNHNY and CDR2 SVGAGI (reference sequence). The CDR3 region is CASSYKGDRAPPEAFF. The DNA of the CDR3 is TGTGCCAGCAGTTACAAAGGGGACAGGGCGCCCCCTGAAGCTTTCTTT.

V is TRBV6-5 and J is TRBJ1-5; TRBD1 matches 9 bases. Germline V gene data show CDR1 as MNHEY and CDR2 as SVGAGI. The CDR3 sequence is 15 residues long. V was pared by 7 bases and J by 6 bases, with 10 bases of the junction left unmatched. The CDR3 region has the DNA TGTGCCAGCAAACCGGGACAGGGAACGTTTCAGCCCCAGCATTTT. The encoded protein is CASKPGQGTFQPQHF.

The V call is TRBV11-2, the J call TRBJ1-1, with a possible D match to TRBD1 (5 bases). The CDR3 loop spans 15 amino acids. Germline CDR1 reads SGHAT; CDR2 reads FQNNGV. Deletions cut 1 base from V and 1 base from J, with 10 bases between. Written as DNA, the CDR3 is TGTGCCAGCAGCTTAGTTGGGGCTCCGAACACTGAAGCTTTCTTT. The encoded protein is CASSLVGAPNTEAFF.

J is TRBJ1-2 and V is TRBV6-5; TRBD1 agrees at 9 bases. The CDR3 sequence is 14 residues long. Germline trimming cut 0 bases from V and 9 bases from J; bases unmatched to any gene: 5. From germline, CDR1 is MNHEY and CDR2 SVGAGI. CDR3 sequence: CASSYSVGQGSYTF. CDR3 DNA sequence: TGTGCCAGCAGTTACTCGGTGGGACAGGGTAGCTACACCTTC.

This CDR3 reads CASRSRGSNYGYTF. CDR3 in DNA: TGTGCCAGTCGGTCTAGGGGATCTAACTATGGCTACACCTTC. The rearrangement links TRBV5-6 to TRBJ1-2; maybe TRBD1 (5 bases). The CDR3 consists of 14 residues. Per the germline V gene, CDR1 is SGHDT and CDR2 is YYEEEE. Trimming pared 8 bases from V and 0 bases from J, leaving 14 bases between.

The V call is TRBV6-4, the J call TRBJ2-1; tentatively, D is TRBD2 (7 bases). Looked up from germline, CDR1 is MRHNA and CDR2 is SNTAGT. The CDR3 runs to 15 residues. With 1 base removed from V and 8 bases from J, the gap between germline ends came to 15 bases. The DNA for the CDR3 is TGTGCCAGCAGTGACTACGTGGGGGGGCGGGATGAGCAGTTCTTC. It specifies CASSDYVGGRDEQFF.

The genes are TRBV7-9 and TRBJ2-5; tentative D call: TRBD1 (6 bases). This CDR3 has 15 residues. CDR1 is SEHNR, CDR2 FQNEAQ, per germline (reference sequence). Between the trimmed V and J ends, which lost 1 base and 1 base, there was a span of 10 bases. CDR3 amino acids: CASSLVRGGQETQYF. Here the CDR3 DNA reads TGTGCCAGCAGCTTAGTGCGAGGGGGCCAAGAGACCCAGTACTTC.

The CDR3 nucleotides read TGTGCCAGCAGTTTAAGGAACCCGTCAGGGGGCATTCGGTGGACTGAAGCTTTCTTT. Protein sequence: CASSLRNPSGGIRWTEAFF. The V and J genes are TRBV27 and TRBJ1-1; 8 bases line up with TRBD1. V trimming: 2 bases; J trimming: 5 bases; junction bases outside the gene matches: 19. Germline V gives CDR1 MNHEY, CDR2 SMNVEV (reference sequence). There are 19 residues in the CDR3.

This clone was detected once. The chain joins TRBV6-6 to TRBJ2-7, with D maybe TRBD1 (7 bases). CDR1 and CDR2 (germline): MNHNY, SVGAGI (reference sequence). Trimming cost V 7 bases and J 4 bases, with 20 bases left between them. This CDR3 has 15 residues. In DNA, the CDR3 is TGTGCCAGCATCAAGGCGGGGACAGCAGGTTACGAGCAGTACTTC. It is translated as CASIKAGTAGYEQYF.